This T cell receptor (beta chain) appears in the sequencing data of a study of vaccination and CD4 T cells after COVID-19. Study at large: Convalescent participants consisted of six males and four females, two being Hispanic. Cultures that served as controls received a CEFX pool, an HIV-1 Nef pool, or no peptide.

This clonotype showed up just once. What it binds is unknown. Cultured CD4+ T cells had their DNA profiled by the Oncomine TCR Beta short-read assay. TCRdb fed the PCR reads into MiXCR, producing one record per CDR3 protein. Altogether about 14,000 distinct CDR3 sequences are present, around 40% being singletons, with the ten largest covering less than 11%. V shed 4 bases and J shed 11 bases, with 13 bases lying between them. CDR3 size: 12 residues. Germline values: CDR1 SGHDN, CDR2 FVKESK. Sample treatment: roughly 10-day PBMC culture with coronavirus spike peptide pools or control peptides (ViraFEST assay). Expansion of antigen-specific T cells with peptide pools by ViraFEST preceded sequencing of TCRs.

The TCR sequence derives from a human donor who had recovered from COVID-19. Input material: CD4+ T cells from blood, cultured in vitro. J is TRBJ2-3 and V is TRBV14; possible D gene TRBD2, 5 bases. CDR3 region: CASSPRTGQQYF. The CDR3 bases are TGTGCCAGCAGCCCCAGGACTGGCCAGCAGTATTTT.